A single sample is the source of the 10 T cell receptor beta chains below, sequenced in a study of blood T cell repertoires in COVID-19. The table came from immunoSEQ multiplex PCR; TCRdb's copy has only in-frame clones and leaves some out. The profile shows 150,000 to 200,000 clones, 80% to 90% of them singletons. The sequencing input was peripheral blood. The receptors were gathered from a man in his 60s with acute or convalescent COVID-19.

The rearrangement links TRBV4-2 to TRBJ2-3, with D unclear. Trimming shortened V by 3 bases and J by 8 bases, and 12 bases separated the two germline ends. Germline lookup yields CDR1 LGHNA and CDR2 YNFKEQ. This CDR3 contains 13 residues. The CDR3 loop reads CASSQGLVGTQYF. DNA of the CDR3: TGTGCCAGCAGCCAGGGCCTCGTTGGTACGCAGTATTTT.

V usage is TRBV3-1 (or the pseudogene TRBV3-2) and J usage is TRBJ2-2, with TRBD2 as a possible D gene (5 bases). V lost 3 bases and J lost 6, with 17 bases in between. The germline gives CDR1 LGHDT, CDR2 YNNKEL (reference sequence). This CDR3 is built from 16 residues. The CDR3, as DNA: TGTGCCAGCAGCCAGAGCCCTGGCGGGTGGGCCGGGGAGCTGTTTTTT. Translation gives CASSQSPGGWAGELFF.

The genes are TRBV27 and TRBJ1-3; a possible D gene is TRBD1 (6 bases). The CDR3 loop spans 15 amino acids. CDR1 is MNHEY and CDR2 is SMNVEV in the germline V gene (reference sequence). V lost 6 bases and J 0 bases, leaving 12 bases between the germline ends. The CDR3 here is CASSQGSFSGNTIYF. The CDR3 region has the DNA TGTGCCAGCAGCCAGGGGTCCTTCTCTGGAAACACCATATATTTT.

V gene TRBV6-2 or TRBV6-3 combines with J gene TRBJ2-1, with 7 bases aligning to TRBD2. CDR1 and CDR2 from the germline V gene are MNHEY and SVGEGT. The CDR3 spans 15 residues. V gave up 2 bases and J gave up 7 bases; unmatched junction bases: 8. The CDR3 DNA sequence: TGTGCCAGCAGTTACCTGGCGGGAGTAGTTAATGAGCAGTTCTTC. This sequence encodes CASSYLAGVVNEQFF.

The V call is TRBV18, the J call TRBJ2-7; the D gene is possibly TRBD2 (5 bases). V gave up 1 base and J gave up 6 bases, with 16 bases separating them. This CDR3 comprises 15 residues. Germline-derived CDR1 and CDR2 are KGHSH and LQKENI. CDR3 sequence: CASSPRGTKEGEQYF. CDR3 bases: TGTGCCAGCTCACCACGGGGAACCAAAGAGGGCGAGCAGTACTTC.

A few counts support this clone. V and J are TRBV7-2 and TRBJ1-3; maybe TRBD1 (5 bases). Germline V lookup: CDR1 SGHTA, CDR2 FQGNSA. V lost 1 base to trimming and J lost 2 bases, with 9 bases between them. CDR3 length equals 15 residues. The CDR3 nucleotides are TGTGCCAGCAGCTTAGTTGGAGGGGCTGGAAACACCATATATTTT. Encoded protein: CASSLVGGAGNTIYF.

CDR3 nucleotides: TGTGCCAGCAGCTTAGGGGACAGGGTCTTGGTTGAGCAGTTCTTC. Its translation: CASSLGDRVLVEQFF. The rearrangement uses TRBV7-2 and TRBJ2-1, with 9 bases fitting TRBD1. Per germline, CDR1 SGHTA and CDR2 FQGNSA. This CDR3 is 15 amino acids long. V dropped 1 base and J dropped 9; count of bases not matched to a gene: 7. The variable domain in full, completed from reference TRBV7-2 and TRBJ2-1, reads GAGVSQSPSNKVTEKGKDVELRCDPISGHTALYWYRQSLGQGLEFLIYFQGNSAPDKSGLPSDRFSAERTGGSVSTLTIQRTQQEDSAVYLCASSLGDRVLVEQFFGPGTRLTVL.

V usage is TRBV6-1 and J usage is TRBJ2-7; D remains ambiguous. Germline CDR1 reads MNHNS; CDR2 reads SASEGT. This CDR3 contains 14 residues. The V end lost 3 bases, the J end lost 3 bases, and 12 bases lay between the germline ends. Here the CDR3 reads CASSEPGEHYEQYF. The CDR3 DNA is TGTGCCAGCAGTGAGCCTGGAGAGCACTACGAGCAGTACTTC.

This clone was found a few times. V is TRBV18 and J is TRBJ2-7; TRBD2 aligns across 9 bases. Germline V gene sequence: CDR1 KGHSH, CDR2 LQKENI. The CDR3 spans 15 residues. Unmatched junction bases numbered 9, after V lost 6 bases and J lost 3 bases. CDR3 protein: CASSQEASGNYEQYF. The CDR3 DNA reads TGTGCCAGCTCTCAAGAGGCTAGCGGGAACTACGAGCAGTACTTC.

This chain connects TRBV5-6 to TRBJ2-2, with TRBD1 matching over 7 bases. The CDR3 has 15 residues. The V gene end was trimmed by 0 bases and the J gene end by 2 bases; junction bases not matched to a gene: 1. In germline, CDR1 is SGHDT, CDR2 YYEEEE. The CDR3 reads CASSLGDRNTGELFF. Here the CDR3 DNA reads TGTGCCAGCAGCTTGGGGGACAGAAACACCGGGGAGCTGTTTTTT.